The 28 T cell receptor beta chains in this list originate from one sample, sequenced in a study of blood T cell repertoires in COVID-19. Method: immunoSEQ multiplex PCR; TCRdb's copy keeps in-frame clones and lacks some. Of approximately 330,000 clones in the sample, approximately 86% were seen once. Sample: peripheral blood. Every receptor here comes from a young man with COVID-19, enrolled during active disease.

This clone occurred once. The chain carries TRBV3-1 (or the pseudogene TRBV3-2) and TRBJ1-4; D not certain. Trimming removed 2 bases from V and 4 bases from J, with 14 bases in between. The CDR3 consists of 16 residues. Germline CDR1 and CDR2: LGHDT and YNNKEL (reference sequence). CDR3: CASSQSWWALNEKLFF. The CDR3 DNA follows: TGTGCCAGCAGCCAAAGTTGGTGGGCCCTTAATGAAAAACTGTTTTTT.

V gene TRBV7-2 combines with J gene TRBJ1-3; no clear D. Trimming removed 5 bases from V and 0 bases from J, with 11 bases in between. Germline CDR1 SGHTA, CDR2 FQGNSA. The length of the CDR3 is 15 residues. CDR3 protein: CASSDGGYSGNTIYF. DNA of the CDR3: TGTGCCAGCAGCGACGGCGGTTACTCTGGAAACACCATATATTTT.

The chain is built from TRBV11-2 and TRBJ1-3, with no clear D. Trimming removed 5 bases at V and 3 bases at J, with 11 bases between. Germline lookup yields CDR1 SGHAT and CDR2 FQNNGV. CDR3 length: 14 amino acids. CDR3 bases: TGTGCCAGCAGCGCCTGGGAGGTTGGAAACACCATATATTTT. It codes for CASSAWEVGNTIYF.

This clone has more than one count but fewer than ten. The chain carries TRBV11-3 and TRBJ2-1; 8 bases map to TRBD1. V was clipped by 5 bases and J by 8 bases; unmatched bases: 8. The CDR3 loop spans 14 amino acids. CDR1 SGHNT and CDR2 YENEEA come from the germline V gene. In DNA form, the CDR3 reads TGTGCCAGCAGCCCCCTGGACAGGGCGGATGAGCAGTTCTTC. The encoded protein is CASSPLDRADEQFF.

The CDR3 DNA is TGTGCCACGGGACTAGCGGGCTCCTACGAGCAGTACTTC. Amino acids: CATGLAGSYEQYF. The gene calls are TRBV14 and TRBJ2-7, with 12 bases fitting TRBD2. The V gene end was trimmed by 10 bases and the J gene end by 0 bases; junction bases not matched to a gene: 1. The CDR3 contains 13 residues. Germline V lookup: CDR1 SGHDN, CDR2 FVKESK.

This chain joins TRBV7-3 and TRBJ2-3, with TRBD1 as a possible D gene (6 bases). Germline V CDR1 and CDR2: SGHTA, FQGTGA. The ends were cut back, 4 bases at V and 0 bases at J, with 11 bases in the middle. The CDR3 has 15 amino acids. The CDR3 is CASSSDRSSTDTQYF. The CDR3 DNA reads TGTGCCAGCAGCTCAGACAGGTCTAGCACAGATACGCAGTATTTT.

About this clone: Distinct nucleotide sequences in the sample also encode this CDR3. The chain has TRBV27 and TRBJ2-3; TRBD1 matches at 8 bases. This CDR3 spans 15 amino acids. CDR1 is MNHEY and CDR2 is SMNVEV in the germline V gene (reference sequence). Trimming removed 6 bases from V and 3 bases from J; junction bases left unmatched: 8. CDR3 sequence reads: CASSSGGRVTDTQYF. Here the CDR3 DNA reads TGTGCCAGCAGCTCAGGGGGCAGAGTGACAGATACGCAGTATTTT.

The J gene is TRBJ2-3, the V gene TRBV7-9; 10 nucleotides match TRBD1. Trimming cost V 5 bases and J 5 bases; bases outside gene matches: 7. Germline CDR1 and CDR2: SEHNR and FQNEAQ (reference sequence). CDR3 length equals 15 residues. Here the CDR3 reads CASSRGQGMGDTQYF. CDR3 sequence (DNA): TGTGCCAGCAGCCGGGGACAGGGGATGGGAGATACGCAGTATTTT. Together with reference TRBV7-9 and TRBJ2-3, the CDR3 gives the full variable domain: DTGVSQNPRHKITKRGQNVTFRCDPISEHNRLYWYRQTLGQGPEFLTYFQNEAQLEKSRLLSDRFSAERPKGSFSTLEIQRTEQGDSAMYLCASSRGQGMGDTQYFGPGTRLTVL.

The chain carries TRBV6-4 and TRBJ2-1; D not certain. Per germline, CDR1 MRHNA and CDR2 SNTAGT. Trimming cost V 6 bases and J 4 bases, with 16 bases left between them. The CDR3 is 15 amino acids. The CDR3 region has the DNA TGTGCCAGCAGCCTGGGCCCCTTCACTTACAATGAGCAGTTCTTC. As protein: CASSLGPFTYNEQFF.

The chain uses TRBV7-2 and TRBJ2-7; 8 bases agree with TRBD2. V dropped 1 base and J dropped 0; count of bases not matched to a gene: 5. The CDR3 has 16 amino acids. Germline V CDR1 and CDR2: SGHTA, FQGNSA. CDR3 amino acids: CASSLVSGGSSYEQYF. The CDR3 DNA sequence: TGTGCCAGCAGCTTAGTCTCGGGAGGGAGCTCCTACGAGCAGTACTTC.

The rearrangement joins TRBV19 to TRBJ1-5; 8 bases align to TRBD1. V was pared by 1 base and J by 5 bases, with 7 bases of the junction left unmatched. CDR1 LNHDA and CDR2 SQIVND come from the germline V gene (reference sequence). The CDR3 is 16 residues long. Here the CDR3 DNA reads TGTGCCAGTAGTATAGGGTTCAGGGGGCTGTATCAGCCCCAGCATTTT. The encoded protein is CASSIGFRGLYQPQHF.

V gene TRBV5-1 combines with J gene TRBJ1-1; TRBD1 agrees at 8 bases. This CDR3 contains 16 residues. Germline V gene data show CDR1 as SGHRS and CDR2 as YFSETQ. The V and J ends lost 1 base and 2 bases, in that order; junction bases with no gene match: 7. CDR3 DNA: TGCGCCAGCAGCTTGACCGACAGGGGTTTCAACACTGAAGCTTTCTTT. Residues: CASSLTDRGFNTEAFF.

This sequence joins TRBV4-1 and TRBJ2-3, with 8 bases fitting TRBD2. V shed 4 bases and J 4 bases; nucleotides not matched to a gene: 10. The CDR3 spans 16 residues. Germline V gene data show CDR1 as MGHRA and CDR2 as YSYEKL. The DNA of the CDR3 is TGCGCCAGCAGCCGGAATCCGGGACTAGGGTCAGATACGCAGTATTTT. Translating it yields CASSRNPGLGSDTQYF.

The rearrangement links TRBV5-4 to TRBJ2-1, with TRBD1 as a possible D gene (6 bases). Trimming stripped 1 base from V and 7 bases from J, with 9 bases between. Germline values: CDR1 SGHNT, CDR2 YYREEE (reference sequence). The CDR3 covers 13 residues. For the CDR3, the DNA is TGTGCCAGCAGCTTGCAGGGGTTGAATGAGCAGTTCTTC. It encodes CASSLQGLNEQFF.

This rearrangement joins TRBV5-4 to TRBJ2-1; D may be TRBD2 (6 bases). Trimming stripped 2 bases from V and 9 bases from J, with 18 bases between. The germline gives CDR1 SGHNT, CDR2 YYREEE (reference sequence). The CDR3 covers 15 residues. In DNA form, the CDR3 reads TGTGCCAGCAGCTTTTTGGGCCAACTGGGGGGTGAGCAGTTCTTC. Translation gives CASSFLGQLGGEQFF.

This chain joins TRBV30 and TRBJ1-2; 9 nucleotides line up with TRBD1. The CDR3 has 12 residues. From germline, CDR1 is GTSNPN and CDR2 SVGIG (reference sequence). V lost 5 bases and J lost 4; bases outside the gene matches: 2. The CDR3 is CAWGTGSYGYTF. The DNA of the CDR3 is TGTGCCTGGGGGACAGGGAGCTATGGCTACACCTTC.

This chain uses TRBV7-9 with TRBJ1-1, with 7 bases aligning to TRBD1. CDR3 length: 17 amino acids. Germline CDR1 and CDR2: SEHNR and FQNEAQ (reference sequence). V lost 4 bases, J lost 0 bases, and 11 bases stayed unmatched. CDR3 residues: CASSSLTGATLNTEAFF. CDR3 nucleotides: TGTGCCAGCAGCTCCCTTACAGGGGCCACCCTGAACACTGAAGCTTTCTTT. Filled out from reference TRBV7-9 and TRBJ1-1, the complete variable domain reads DTGVSQNPRHKITKRGQNVTFRCDPISEHNRLYWYRQTLGQGPEFLTYFQNEAQLEKSRLLSDRFSAERPKGSFSTLEIQRTEQGDSAMYLCASSSLTGATLNTEAFFGQGTRLTVV.

CDR3 sequence: CSVGGPSGTYEAFF. DNA of the CDR3: TGCAGCGTTGGGGGGCCCTCCGGGACATATGAAGCTTTCTTT. The chain couples TRBV29-1 to TRBJ1-1, with a tentative D call TRBD1 (6 bases). Per germline, CDR1 SQVTM and CDR2 ANQGSEA. The V end was cut by 4 bases, the J end by 7 bases, with 19 bases between. The CDR3 spans 14 residues.

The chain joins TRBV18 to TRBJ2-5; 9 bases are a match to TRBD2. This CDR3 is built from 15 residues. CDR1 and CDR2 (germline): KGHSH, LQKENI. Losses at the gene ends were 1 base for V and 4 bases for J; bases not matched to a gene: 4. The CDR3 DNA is TGTGCCAGCTCACCACGGCTAGCGGGGAGAGAGACCCAGTACTTC. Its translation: CASSPRLAGRETQYF.

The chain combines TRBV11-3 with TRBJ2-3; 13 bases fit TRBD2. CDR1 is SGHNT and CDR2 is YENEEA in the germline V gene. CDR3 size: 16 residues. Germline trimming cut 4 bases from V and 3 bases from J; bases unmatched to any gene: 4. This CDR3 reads CASSSGTSGITDTQYF. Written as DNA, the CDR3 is TGTGCCAGCAGCTCCGGGACTAGCGGGATTACAGATACGCAGTATTTT.

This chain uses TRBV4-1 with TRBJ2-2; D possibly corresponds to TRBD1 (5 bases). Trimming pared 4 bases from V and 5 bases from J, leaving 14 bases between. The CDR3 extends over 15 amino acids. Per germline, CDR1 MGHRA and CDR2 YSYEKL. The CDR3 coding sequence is TGCGCCAGCAGCCCTGGACATGGTGGAACCGGGGAGCTGTTTTTT. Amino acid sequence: CASSPGHGGTGELFF.

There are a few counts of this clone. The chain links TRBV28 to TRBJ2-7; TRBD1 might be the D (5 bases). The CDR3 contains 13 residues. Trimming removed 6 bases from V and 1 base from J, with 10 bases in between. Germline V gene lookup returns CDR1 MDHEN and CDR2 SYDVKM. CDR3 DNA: TGTGCCAGCAGCGAAGGACAATCCTACGAGCAGTACTTC. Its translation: CASSEGQSYEQYF.

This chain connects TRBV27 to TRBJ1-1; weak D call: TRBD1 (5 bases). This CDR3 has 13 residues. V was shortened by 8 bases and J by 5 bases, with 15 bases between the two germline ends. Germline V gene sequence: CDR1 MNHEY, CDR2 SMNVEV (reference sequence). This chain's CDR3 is CASQLQGGTEAFF. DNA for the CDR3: TGTGCCAGCCAACTCCAGGGCGGAACTGAAGCTTTCTTT.

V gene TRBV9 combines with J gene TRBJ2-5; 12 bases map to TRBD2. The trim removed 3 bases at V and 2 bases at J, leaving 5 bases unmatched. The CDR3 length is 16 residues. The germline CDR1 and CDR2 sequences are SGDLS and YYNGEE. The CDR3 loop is CASSAQLAGGQETQYF. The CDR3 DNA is TGTGCCAGCAGCGCCCAGCTAGCGGGGGGGCAAGAGACCCAGTACTTC.

The CDR3 nucleotides are TGTGCCAGCTCTCTTGACAGGGGAGCGACTGAAGCTTTCTTT. Residues: CASSLDRGATEAFF. This chain joins TRBV18 and TRBJ1-1, with 8 bases aligning to TRBD1. V trimming: 6 bases; J trimming: 5 bases; junction bases outside the gene matches: 8. The CDR3 extends over 14 amino acids. Germline V gives CDR1 KGHSH, CDR2 LQKENI.

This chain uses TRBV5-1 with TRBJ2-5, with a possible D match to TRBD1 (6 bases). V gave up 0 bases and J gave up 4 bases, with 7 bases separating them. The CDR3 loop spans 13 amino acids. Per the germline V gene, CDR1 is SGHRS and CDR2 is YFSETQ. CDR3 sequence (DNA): TGCGCCAGCAGCTTGGGAGGGGGAGAGACCCAGTACTTC. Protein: CASSLGGGETQYF.

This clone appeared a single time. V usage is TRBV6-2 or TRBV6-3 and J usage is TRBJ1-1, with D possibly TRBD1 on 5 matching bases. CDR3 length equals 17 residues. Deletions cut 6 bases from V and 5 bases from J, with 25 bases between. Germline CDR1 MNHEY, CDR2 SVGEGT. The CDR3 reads CASSQGVGGYVWTEAFF. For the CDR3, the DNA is TGTGCCAGCAGCCAGGGCGTGGGGGGATACGTGTGGACTGAAGCTTTCTTT.

The CDR3 coding sequence is TGTGCCAGCAGCCAAAGAGCGGACTCCTACGAGCAGTACTTC. This codes for CASSQRADSYEQYF. The chain couples TRBV3-1 (or the pseudogene TRBV3-2) to TRBJ2-7; the D gene is possibly TRBD2 (5 bases). The CDR3 is 14 residues long. The V and J ends lost 2 bases and 0 bases respectively, with 8 bases between them. The germline CDR1 and CDR2 sequences are LGHDT and YNNKEL (reference sequence).